Below, 5 T cell receptor beta chains from the same sample are listed, as sequenced in a study of metastatic and nonmetastatic thyroid tumors. MiXCR was used by TCRdb to re-call the PCR reads. This sample has tens of thousands of clones, with roughly a fifth found just once. The entire patient cohort was treatment-naive prior to thyroid surgery. The specimen sequenced was blood. These receptors came from a female donor with papillary thyroid cancer or a benign thyroid nodule (not recorded which). Some clones in this sample may be carry-over from other donors' samples.

This clone was counted many times. The J gene is TRBJ2-1, the V gene TRBV6-5; 8 bases align to TRBD2. J was trimmed by 5 bases and V by 2 bases; bases with no gene match: 8. The CDR3 is 16 residues long. Germline assignment: CDR1 MNHEY and CDR2 SVGAGI. In DNA, the CDR3 is TGTGCCAGCAGTTACCGGGGGGGACTAGGGGACAATGAGCAGTTCTTC. Translating gives CASSYRGGLGDNEQFF.

The chain joins TRBV27 to TRBJ2-2; 10 nucleotides line up with TRBD2. The length of the CDR3 is 15 residues. Unmatched junction bases numbered 12, after V lost 11 bases and J lost 6 bases. The germline V gene encodes CDR1 MNHEY and CDR2 SMNVEV (reference sequence). The CDR3 sequence is CAVLAGCPISGELFF. The CDR3 DNA reads TGTGCCGTACTAGCGGGATGCCCGATCTCCGGGGAGCTGTTTTTT.

For this clone: It is likely a read error, because the conserved phenylalanine at the end of the CDR3 is missing. The chain uses TRBV12-3 or TRBV12-4 and TRBJ1-2; 7 nucleotides align to TRBD1. This CDR3 comprises 12 residues. V lost 7 bases to trimming and J lost 7 bases; unmatched junction nucleotides: 6. This CDR3 reads CASTQGGSGYTC. The CDR3, as DNA: TGTGCCAGCACTCAGGGGGGGTCTGGCTACACCTGC.

The rearrangement joins TRBV5-1 to TRBJ2-7; 7 bases are a match to TRBD1. The CDR3 runs 15 residues. CDR1 and CDR2 from the germline V gene are SGHRS and YFSETQ. V dropped 2 bases and J dropped 6; count of bases not matched to a gene: 11. As DNA, the CDR3 is TGCGCCAGCAGCTTTTCAACAGGGGCAAATCGCGAGCAGTACTTC. This sequence encodes CASSFSTGANREQYF.

This clone counts as medium-sized. This chain uses TRBV28 with TRBJ1-2; 8 bases fit TRBD1. Losses at the gene ends were 4 bases for V and 4 bases for J; bases not matched to a gene: 8. Germline values: CDR1 MDHEN, CDR2 SYDVKM. The CDR3 spans 15 residues. CDR3 DNA: TGTGCCAGCAGTTATCCAGGGACAGGACTCTATGGCTACACCTTC. Translation gives CASSYPGTGLYGYTF.